The clone carrying this TCR beta chain appeared many times. What it binds is not known. Each CDR3 protein is one row after TCRdb ran MiXCR on the 5' RACE reads. Among just over 500,000 distinct CDR3 sequences, approximately 22% were seen once, and the ten largest hold around 1%. These data belong to a study of identical twins. Overall study results and limits: Weaker excess twin sharing was seen among beta out-of-frame sequences.

Looked up from germline, CDR1 is LNHNV and CDR2 is YYDKDF (reference sequence). This CDR3 spans 16 amino acids. V was trimmed by 4 bases and J by 3 bases, leaving 15 bases between them. Another study also made use of these data, one on T cells expressing NK-cell markers.

The J gene is TRBJ2-2, the V gene TRBV15, with a weak D call TRBD1 (8 bases). The specimen was CD4+ T cells sorted from blood. The origin of this receptor is a woman aged 18-30 years in good health. Here the CDR3 reads CATSTRQGRDTGELFF. The CDR3 region has the DNA TGTGCCACCAGCACCCGACAGGGGAGGGACACCGGGGAGCTGTTTTTT.